The clone carrying this TCR beta chain was observed a few times. The antigen remains undetermined. The sample belongs to a study of post-analysis software for immune sequencing data. Study details: As for disease course, relapsing-remitting, secondary progressive and progressive-relapsing multiple sclerosis were all included. Study outcomes and limitations: F measure showed strong co-clustering of same-batch samples. Diversity measured as normalized Chao1 was significantly lower in multiple sclerosis patients than in controls. Compared with controls, patients had more of about 5 TRBV segments, including TRBV5-6, TRBV5-1 and TRBV20-1.

Germline lookup yields CDR1 MGHDK and CDR2 SYGVNS. This CDR3 contains 16 residues. Trimming left V 0 bases short and J 3 bases short, with 15 bases between. TCR beta cDNA libraries had unique molecular identifiers. Input amounts of 1 to 10 million T cells were used. These gave about 500,000 cDNA molecules, so each molecule approximated one T cell. One entry per CDR3 protein results from TCRdb running MiXCR on the PCR reads. The sample yields about 180,000 distinct CDR3 sequences, 30% seen once. What was sequenced was blood. The chain uses TRBV25-1 and TRBJ2-7; D remains unclear. The source of this sequence is a girl aged 10-17 years with multiple sclerosis. The DNA for the CDR3 is TGTGCCAGCAGTGAATACGTCCAGTGGCCCCGCTACGAGCAGTACTTC. This codes for CASSEYVQWPRYEQYF.